This T cell receptor (beta chain) was identified during a study of T cells after yellow fever vaccination. Each CDR3 protein gets one entry after TCRdb re-called the 5' RACE reads with MiXCR. The sample holds nearly 300,000 distinct CDR3 sequences, approximately 8% seen once. The CDR3 runs 14 residues. The ends lost 3 bases at V and 7 bases at J; junction bases unmatched: 8. This specimen consisted of CD4+ T cells sorted from PBMCs, obtained 5 days after the yellow fever booster vaccination. This clonotype was obtained from a man between 18 and 35 years old who received the YFV17D yellow fever vaccine. The chain has TRBV12-3 or TRBV12-4 and TRBJ2-5; 7 nucleotides agree with TRBD1. The chain's CDR3 is CASSFKGGLVTQYF. The CDR3 DNA reads TGTGCCAGCAGTTTCAAAGGGGGCTTGGTGACCCAGTACTTC.